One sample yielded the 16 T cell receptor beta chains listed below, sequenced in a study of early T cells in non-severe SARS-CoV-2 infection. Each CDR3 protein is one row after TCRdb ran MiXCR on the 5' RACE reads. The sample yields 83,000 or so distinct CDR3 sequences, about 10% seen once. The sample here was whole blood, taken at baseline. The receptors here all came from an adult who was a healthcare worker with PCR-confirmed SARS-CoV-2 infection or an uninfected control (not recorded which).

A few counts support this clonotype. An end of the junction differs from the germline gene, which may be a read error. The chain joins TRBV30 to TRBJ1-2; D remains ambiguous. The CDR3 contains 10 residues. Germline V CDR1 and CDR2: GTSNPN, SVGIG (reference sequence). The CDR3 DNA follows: TGCGCCTTTGGTATCTATGGCTACACCTTC. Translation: CAFGIYGYTF. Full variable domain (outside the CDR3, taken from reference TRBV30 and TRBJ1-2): SQTIHQWPATLVQPVGSPLSLECTVEGTSNPNLYWYRQAAGRGLQLLFYSVGIGQISSEVPQNLSASRPQDRQFILSSKKLLLSDSGFYLCAFGIYGYTFGSGTRLTVV.

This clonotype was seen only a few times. The CDR3 protein is CATAGINYGYTF. The CDR3 nucleotides read TGTGCCACCGCAGGGATAAACTATGGCTACACCTTC. The rearrangement links TRBV28 to TRBJ1-2; D may be TRBD1 (5 bases). The CDR3 is 12 amino acids. Germline V gives CDR1 MDHEN, CDR2 SYDVKM. V was pared by 10 bases and J by 2 bases, with 11 bases between.

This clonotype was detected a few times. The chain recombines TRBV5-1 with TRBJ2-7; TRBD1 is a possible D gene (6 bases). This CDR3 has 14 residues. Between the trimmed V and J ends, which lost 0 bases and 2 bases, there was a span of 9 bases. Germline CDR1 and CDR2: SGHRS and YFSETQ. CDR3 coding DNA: TGCGCCAGCAGCTTGGTACAGGGACCCTACGAGCAGTACTTC. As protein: CASSLVQGPYEQYF.

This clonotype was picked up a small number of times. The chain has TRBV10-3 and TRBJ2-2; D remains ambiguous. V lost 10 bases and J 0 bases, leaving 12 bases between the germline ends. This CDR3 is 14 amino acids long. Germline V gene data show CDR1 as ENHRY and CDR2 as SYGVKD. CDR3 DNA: TGTGCCACCCGTTCAGAAGCGAACACCGGGGAGCTGTTTTTT. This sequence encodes CATRSEANTGELFF.

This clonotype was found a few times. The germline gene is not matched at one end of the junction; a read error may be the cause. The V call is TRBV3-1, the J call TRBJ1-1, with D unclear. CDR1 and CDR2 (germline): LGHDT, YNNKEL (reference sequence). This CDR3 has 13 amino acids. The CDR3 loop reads CASSQFMNTEVFF. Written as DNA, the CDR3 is TGTGCCAGCAGCCAATTCATGAACACTGAAGTTTTCTTT.

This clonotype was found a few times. The CDR3 nucleotides read TGTGCCAGCAGCTTAGGCCCCAGCGTGAACACCGGGGAGCTGTTTTTT. It yields the protein CASSLGPSVNTGELFF. J is TRBJ2-2 and V is TRBV11-2; D remains ambiguous. The V end lost 1 base, the J end lost 1 base, and 10 bases lay between the germline ends. The CDR3 is 16 amino acids. Germline assignment: CDR1 SGHAT and CDR2 FQNNGV. The whole variable domain, filled in from reference TRBV11-2 and TRBJ2-2, reads EAGVAQSPRYKIIEKRQSVAFWCNPISGHATLYWYQQILGQGPKLLIQFQNNGVVDDSQLPKDRFSAERLKGVDSTLKIQPAKLEDSAVYLCASSLGPSVNTGELFFGEGSRLTVL.

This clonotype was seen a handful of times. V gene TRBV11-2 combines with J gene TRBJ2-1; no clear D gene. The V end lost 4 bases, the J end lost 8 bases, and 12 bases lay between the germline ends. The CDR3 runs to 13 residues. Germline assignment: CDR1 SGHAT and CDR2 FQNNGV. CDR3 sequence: CASSSTPRDEQFF. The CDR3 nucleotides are TGTGCCAGCAGCTCCACCCCTAGGGATGAGCAGTTCTTC.

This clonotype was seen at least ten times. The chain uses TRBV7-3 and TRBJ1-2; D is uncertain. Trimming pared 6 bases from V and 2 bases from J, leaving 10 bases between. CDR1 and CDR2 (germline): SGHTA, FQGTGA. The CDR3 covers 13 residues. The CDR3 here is CASSPDKNYGYTF. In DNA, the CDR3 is TGTGCCAGCAGTCCCGACAAAAACTATGGCTACACCTTC.

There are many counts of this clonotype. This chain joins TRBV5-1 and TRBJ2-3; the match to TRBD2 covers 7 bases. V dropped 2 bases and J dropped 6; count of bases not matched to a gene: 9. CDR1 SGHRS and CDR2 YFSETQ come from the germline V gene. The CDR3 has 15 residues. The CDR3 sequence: CASSFGTIPADTQYF. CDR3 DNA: TGCGCCAGCAGCTTCGGGACTATCCCCGCGGATACGCAGTATTTT.

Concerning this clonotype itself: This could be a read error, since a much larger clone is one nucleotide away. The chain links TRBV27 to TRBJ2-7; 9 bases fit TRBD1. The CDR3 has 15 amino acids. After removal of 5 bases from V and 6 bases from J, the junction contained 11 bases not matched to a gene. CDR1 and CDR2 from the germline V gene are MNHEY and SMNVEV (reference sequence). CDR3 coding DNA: TGTGCCAGCAGTACAGGGACAGGGAATATCTGCGAGCAGTACTTC. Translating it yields CASSTGTGNICEQYF.

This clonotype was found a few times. As DNA, the CDR3 is TGTGCCAGCAGTCCAAGCGGGAGGGCGACTTACGAGCAGTACTTC. Translation: CASSPSGRATYEQYF. The chain combines TRBV6-1 with TRBJ2-7; 10 bases line up with TRBD2. The CDR3 extends over 15 amino acids. Germline-derived CDR1 and CDR2 are MNHNS and SASEGT. V shed 5 bases, J shed 4 bases, and the junction held 8 bases outside the gene matches.

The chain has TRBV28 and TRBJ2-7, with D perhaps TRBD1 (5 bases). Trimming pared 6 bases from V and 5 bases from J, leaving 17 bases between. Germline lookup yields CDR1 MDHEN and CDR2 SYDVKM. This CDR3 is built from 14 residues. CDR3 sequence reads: CASRRRWGLNEQYF. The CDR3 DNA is TGTGCCAGCAGACGTCGTTGGGGCTTGAACGAGCAGTACTTC. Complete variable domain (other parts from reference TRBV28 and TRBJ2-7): DVKVTQSSRYLVKRTGEKVFLECVQDMDHENMFWYRQDPGLGLRLIYFSYDVKMKEKGDIPEGYSVSREKKERFSLILESASTNQTSMYLCASRRRWGLNEQYFGPGTRLTVT.

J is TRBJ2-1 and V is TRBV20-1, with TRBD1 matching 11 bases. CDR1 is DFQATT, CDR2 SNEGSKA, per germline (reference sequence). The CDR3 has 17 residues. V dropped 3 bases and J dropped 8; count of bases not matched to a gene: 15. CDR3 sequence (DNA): TGCAGTGCTAGTCTCCTCTCCGGGACAGGGGGTTTGCATGAGCAGTTCTTC. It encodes CSASLLSGTGGLHEQFF.

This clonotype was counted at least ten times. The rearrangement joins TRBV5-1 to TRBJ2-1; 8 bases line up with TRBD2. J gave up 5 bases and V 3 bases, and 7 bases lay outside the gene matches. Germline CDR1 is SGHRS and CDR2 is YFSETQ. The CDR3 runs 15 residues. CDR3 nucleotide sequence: TGCGCCAGCAGCTGGCGGGGGGTAGAGGACAATGAGCAGTTCTTC. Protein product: CASSWRGVEDNEQFF. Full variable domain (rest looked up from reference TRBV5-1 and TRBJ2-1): KAGVTQTPRYLIKTRGQQVTLSCSPISGHRSVSWYQQTPGQGLQFLFEYFSETQRNKGNFPGRFSGRQFSNSRSEMNVSTLELGDSALYLCASSWRGVEDNEQFFGPGTRLTVL.

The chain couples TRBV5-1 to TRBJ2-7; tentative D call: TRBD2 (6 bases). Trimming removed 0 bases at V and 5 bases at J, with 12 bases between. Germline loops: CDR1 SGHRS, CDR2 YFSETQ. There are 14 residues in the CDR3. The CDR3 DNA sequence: TGCGCCAGCAGCTTGGGACTAGTAACGGACGAGCAGTACTTC. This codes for CASSLGLVTDEQYF.

The CDR3 DNA is TGCAGCGTTACCCTGGGAGGCACAGATACGCAGTATTTT. It yields the protein CSVTLGGTDTQYF. J is TRBJ2-3 and V is TRBV29-1; tentative D call: TRBD2 (5 bases). The CDR3 consists of 13 residues. Germline-derived CDR1 and CDR2 are SQVTM and ANQGSEA. Between the trimmed V and J ends, which lost 5 bases and 1 base, there was a span of 10 bases.